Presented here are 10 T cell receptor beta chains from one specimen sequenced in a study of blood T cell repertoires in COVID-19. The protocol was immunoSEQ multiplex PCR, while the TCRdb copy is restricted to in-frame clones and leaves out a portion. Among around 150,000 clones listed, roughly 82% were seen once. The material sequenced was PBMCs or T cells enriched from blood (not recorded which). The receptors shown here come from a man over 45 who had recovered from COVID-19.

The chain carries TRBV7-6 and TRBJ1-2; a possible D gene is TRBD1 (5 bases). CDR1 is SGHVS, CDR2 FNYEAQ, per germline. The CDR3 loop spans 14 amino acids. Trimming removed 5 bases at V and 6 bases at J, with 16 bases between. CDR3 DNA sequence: TGTGCCAGCAGCGGCCTGCTCGGGGGAGATGGCTACACCTTC. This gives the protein CASSGLLGGDGYTF.

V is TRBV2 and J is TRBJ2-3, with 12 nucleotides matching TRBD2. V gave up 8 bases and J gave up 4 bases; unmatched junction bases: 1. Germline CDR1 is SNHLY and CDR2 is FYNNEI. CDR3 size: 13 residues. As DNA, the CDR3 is TGTGCCAGCGGACTAGCGGGACCAGATACGCAGTATTTT. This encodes CASGLAGPDTQYF. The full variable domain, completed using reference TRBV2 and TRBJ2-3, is EPEVTQTPSHQVTQMGQEVILRCVPISNHLYFYWYRQILGQKVEFLVSFYNNEISEKSEIFDDQFSVERPDGSNFTLKIRSTKLEDSAMYFCASGLAGPDTQYFGPGTRLTVL.

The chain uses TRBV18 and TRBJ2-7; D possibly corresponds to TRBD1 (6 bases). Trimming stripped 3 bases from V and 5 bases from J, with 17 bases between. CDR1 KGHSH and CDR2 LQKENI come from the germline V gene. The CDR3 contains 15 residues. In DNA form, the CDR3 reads TGTGCCAGCTCACCGCCCTTCACAGGGTACCACGAGCAGTACTTC. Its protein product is CASSPPFTGYHEQYF.

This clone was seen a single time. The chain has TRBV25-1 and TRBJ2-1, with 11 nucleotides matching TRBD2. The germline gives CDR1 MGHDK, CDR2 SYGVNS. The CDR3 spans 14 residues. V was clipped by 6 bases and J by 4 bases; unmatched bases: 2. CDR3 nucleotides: TGTGCCAGCAGAATAGCGGGAGGGTACAATGAGCAGTTCTTC. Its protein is CASRIAGGYNEQFF.

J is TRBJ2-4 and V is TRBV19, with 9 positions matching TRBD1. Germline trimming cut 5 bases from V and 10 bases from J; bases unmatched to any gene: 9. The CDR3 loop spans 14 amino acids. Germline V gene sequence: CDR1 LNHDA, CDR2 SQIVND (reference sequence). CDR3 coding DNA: TGTGCCAGTAGTGAAACCGGGACAGGGATAATTCAGTACTTC. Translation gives CASSETGTGIIQYF.

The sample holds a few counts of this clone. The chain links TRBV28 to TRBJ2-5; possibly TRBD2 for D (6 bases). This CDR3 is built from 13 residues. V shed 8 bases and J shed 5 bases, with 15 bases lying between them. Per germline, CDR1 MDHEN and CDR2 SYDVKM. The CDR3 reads CASGTVGFETQYF. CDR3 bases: TGTGCCAGCGGGACTGTCGGTTTCGAGACCCAGTACTTC.

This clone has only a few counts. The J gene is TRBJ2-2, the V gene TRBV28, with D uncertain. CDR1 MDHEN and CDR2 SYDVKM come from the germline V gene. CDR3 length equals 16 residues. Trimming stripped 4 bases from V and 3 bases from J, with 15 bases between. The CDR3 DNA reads TGTGCCAGCAGTTCATACTCGGGTGGATACACCGGGGAGCTGTTTTTT. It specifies CASSSYSGGYTGELFF. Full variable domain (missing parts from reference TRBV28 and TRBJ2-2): DVKVTQSSRYLVKRTGEKVFLECVQDMDHENMFWYRQDPGLGLRLIYFSYDVKMKEKGDIPEGYSVSREKKERFSLILESASTNQTSMYLCASSSYSGGYTGELFFGEGSRLTVL.

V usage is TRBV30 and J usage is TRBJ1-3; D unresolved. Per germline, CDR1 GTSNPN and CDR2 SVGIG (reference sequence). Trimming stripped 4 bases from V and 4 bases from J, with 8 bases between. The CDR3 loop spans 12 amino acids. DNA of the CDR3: TGTGCCTGGACCGCGGTGGGAAACACCATATATTTT. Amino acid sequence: CAWTAVGNTIYF.

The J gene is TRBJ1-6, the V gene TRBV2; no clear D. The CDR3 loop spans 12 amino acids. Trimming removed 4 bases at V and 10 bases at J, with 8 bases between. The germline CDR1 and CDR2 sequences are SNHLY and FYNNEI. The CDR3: CASSALSSPLHF. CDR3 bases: TGTGCCAGCAGTGCCCTGAGCTCACCCCTCCACTTT.

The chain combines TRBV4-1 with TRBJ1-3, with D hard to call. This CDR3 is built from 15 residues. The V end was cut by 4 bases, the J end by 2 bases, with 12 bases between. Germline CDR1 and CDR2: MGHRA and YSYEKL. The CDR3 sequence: CASSPYYGAGNTIYF. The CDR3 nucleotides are TGCGCCAGCAGCCCCTACTATGGTGCTGGAAACACCATATATTTT.